This is a list of T cell receptor beta chains from one sample in a study of T cells in Graves' hyperthyroidism and ophthalmopathy. Using its own MiXCR run on the multiplex PCR reads, TCRdb lists one record per CDR3 protein. The sample yields about 660,000 distinct CDR3 sequences, roughly 46% seen once. What was sequenced was peripheral blood or thyroid tissue (not recorded which). All receptors derive from an adult man with Graves' disease, either hyperthyroidism or ophthalmopathy (not recorded which). Both conserved end residues are part of each CDR3. The D gene is left open where the match is weak. Size is stated for part of the rows, as once, few or many counts, or as a class when the clone is expanded.

>TRBV20-1|many|TRBJ2-5|12|TRBD2
CSARPGGETQYF
TGCAGTGCTAGACCGGGAGGAGAGACCCAGTACTTC
>TRBV11-2|.|TRBJ2-2|14|.
CASSFLTGAGELFF
TGTGCCAGCAGCTTTTTAACGGGGGCCGGGGAGCTGTTTTTT
>TRBV12-3/TRBV12-4|.|TRBJ1-4|16|TRBD1
CASSPGQTGGNEKLFF
TGTGCCAGCAGCCCGGGGCAGACAGGGGGGAATGAAAAACTGTTTTTT
>TRBV7-8|few|TRBJ2-5|16|TRBD2
CASSFGAGGPRETQYF
TGTGCCAGCAGCTTTGGGGCGGGAGGGCCCAGGGAGACCCAGTACTTC
>TRBV19|many|TRBJ1-5|15|.
CASSIEGWRNQPQHF
TGTGCCAGTAGTATAGAAGGTTGGCGCAATCAGCCCCAGCATTTT
>TRBV6-1|few|TRBJ1-5|15|.
CASRAQGHSNQPQHF
TGTGCCAGCAGAGCTCAGGGGCATAGCAATCAGCCCCAGCATTTT
>TRBV29-1|.|TRBJ2-5|12|TRBD1
CSVRTGSETQYF
TGCAGCGTCAGGACAGGGAGCGAGACTCAGTACTTC
>TRBV9|few|TRBJ1-1|14|.
CASSVGGAPTEAFF
TGTGCCAGCAGCGTAGGAGGGGCCCCCACTGAAGCTTTCTTT
>TRBV29-1|.|TRBJ2-5|12|.
CSASEGQEAQYF
TGCAGCGCTAGTGAGGGCCAGGAGGCCCAGTACTTC
>TRBV2|.|TRBJ2-7|14|TRBD1
CASSEAGQGGEQYF
TGTGCCAGCAGTGAAGCGGGACAGGGGGGCGAGCAGTACTTC
>TRBV2|many|TRBJ2-7|14|.
CASSEAKISREQYF
TGTGCCAGCAGTGAAGCCAAGATTTCGCGCGAGCAGTACTTC
>TRBV11-1|.|TRBJ1-5|13|.
CAWSVGNNQPQHF
TGTGCCTGGAGTGTGGGTAACAATCAGCCCCAGCATTTT
>TRBV10-3|.|TRBJ1-3|15|.
CAITMDGSSGNTIYF
TGTGCCATCACCATGGACGGCAGCTCTGGAAACACCATATATTTT
>TRBV11-2|.|TRBJ1-2|13|.
CAWGRAGGYGYTF
TGTGCCTGGGGTCGGGCAGGAGGGTATGGCTACACCTTC
>TRBV2|many|TRBJ1-1|15|TRBD1
CASRTDRVVGTEAFF
TGTGCCAGCAGAACCGACAGGGTGGTCGGCACTGAAGCTTTCTTT
>TRBV5-5|few|TRBJ1-1|13|.
CASSYGLWEQAFF
TGCGCCAGCAGCTATGGACTTTGGGAACAAGCTTTCTTT
>TRBV7-2|few|TRBJ2-7|14|.
CASSFSTSSYEQYF
TGTGCCAGCAGCTTCTCAACTTCATCCTACGAGCAGTACTTC
>TRBV5-1|few|TRBJ1-1|16|.
CASSLGSRGVNTEAFF
TGCGCCAGCAGCTTGGGTAGTCGAGGGGTGAACACTGAAGCTTTCTTT
>TRBV25-1|.|TRBJ1-4|16|TRBD1
CASVTKTGGVNEKLFF
TGTGCCAGCGTTACTAAGACAGGGGGCGTTAATGAAAAACTGTTTTTT
>TRBV19|.|TRBJ2-5|20|TRBD1
CASSIQPGTGGAQFTETQYF
TGTGCCAGTAGTATACAACCGGGGACAGGGGGCGCGCAGTTTACGGAGACCCAGTACTTC
>TRBV20-1|once|TRBJ1-1|12|.
CSARDGDGRAFF
TGCAGTGCTAGAGATGGGGACGGTAGAGCTTTCTTT
>TRBV20-1|few|TRBJ2-2|16|.
CSARDRGRVNTGELFF
TGCAGTGCTAGAGATCGCGGGCGGGTGAACACCGGGGAGCTGTTTTTT
>TRBV20-1|many|TRBJ1-3|14|.
CSARKATAGNTIYF
TGCAGTGCTAGAAAGGCGACAGCCGGAAACACCATATATTTT
>TRBV5-4|few|TRBJ2-5|16|.
CASSFGSNVYQETQYF
TGTGCCAGCAGCTTCGGGTCGAACGTGTACCAAGAGACCCAGTACTTC
>TRBV7-2|.|TRBJ1-2|16|.
CASSQDLGGSGYGYTF
TGTGCCAGCAGCCAAGATTTGGGGGGAAGCGGCTATGGCTACACCTTC
>TRBV14|.|TRBJ2-5|16|TRBD1
CASSYSGQSPQETQYF
TGTGCCAGCAGTTACTCGGGACAGTCCCCCCAAGAGACCCAGTACTTC
>TRBV29-1|.|TRBJ1-5|12|.
CSVDPGNQPQHF
TGCAGCGTTGACCCAGGGAATCAGCCCCAGCATTTT
>TRBV20-1|.|TRBJ2-7|17|TRBD2
CSAFGREAGLALYEQYF
TGCAGTGCTTTTGGCAGAGAGGCAGGACTAGCGCTCTACGAGCAGTACTTC
>TRBV7-9|.|TRBJ2-7|14|TRBD2
CATSDPGGGYEQYF
TGTGCCACCAGTGACCCCGGCGGGGGGTACGAGCAGTACTTC
>TRBV9|.|TRBJ2-7|15|.
CASSVEAGSSYEQYF
TGTGCCAGCAGCGTAGAGGCAGGTAGCTCCTACGAGCAGTACTTC
>TRBV24-1|.|TRBJ1-5|15|.
CATSDATGFNQPQHF
TGTGCCACCAGTGATGCGACAGGCTTCAATCAGCCCCAGCATTTT
>TRBV29-1|.|TRBJ2-7|13|.
CSVDRPDSYEQYF
TGCAGCGTTGACAGGCCCGACTCCTACGAGCAGTACTTC
>TRBV2|many|TRBJ1-2|12|.
CASSGTFYGYTF
TGTGCCAGCAGTGGCACCTTCTATGGCTACACCTTC
>TRBV15|.|TRBJ2-2|14|.
CATSKPANTGELFF
TGTGCCACCAGCAAACCAGCCAACACCGGGGAGCTGTTTTTT
>TRBV25-1|.|TRBJ1-2|11|TRBD1
CANRDSYGYTF
TGTGCCAACCGGGACAGTTATGGCTACACCTTC
>TRBV25-1|few|TRBJ1-6|15|TRBD1
CASSCGTGANSPLHF
TGTGCCAGCAGTTGTGGGACAGGGGCAAATTCACCCCTCCACTTT
>TRBV29-1|many|TRBJ1-1|14|.
CSVDPAGYNTEAFF
TGCAGCGTTGACCCTGCGGGGTACAACACTGAAGCTTTCTTT
>TRBV25-1|.|TRBJ2-2|13|.
CASLDRNTGELFF
TGTGCCAGCTTGGACAGGAACACCGGGGAGCTGTTTTTT